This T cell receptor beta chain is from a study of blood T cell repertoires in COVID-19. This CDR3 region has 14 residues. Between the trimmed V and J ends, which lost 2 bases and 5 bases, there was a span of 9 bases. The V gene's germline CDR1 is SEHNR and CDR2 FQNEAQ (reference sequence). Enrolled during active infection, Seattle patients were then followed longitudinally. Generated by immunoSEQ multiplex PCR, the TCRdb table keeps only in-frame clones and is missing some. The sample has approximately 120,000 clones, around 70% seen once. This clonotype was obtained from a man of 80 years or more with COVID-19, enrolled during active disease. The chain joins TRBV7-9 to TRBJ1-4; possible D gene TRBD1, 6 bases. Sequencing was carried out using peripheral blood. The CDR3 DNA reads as TGTGCCAGCAGCTTACCTGGGACAAATGAAAAACTGTTTTTT. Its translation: CASSLPGTNEKLFF.